This is a list of T cell receptor beta chains from one sample in a study of T cell repertoires in cytomegalovirus infection. TCRdb analysed the reads with MiXCR anew, one entry per CDR3 protein. Of about a million distinct CDR3 sequences listed, roughly 30% are singletons. Antigens of these TCRs are unknown. The sequencing here drew on cultured CD8+ T cells from PBMCs, taken from culture after CMV antigen stimulation. The receptors derive from a human donor in good health (CMV status not recorded). Some clones in this sample may be carry-over from other donors' samples. Both conserved end residues are part of each CDR3. D genes are given only for firm matches. Where a row states a size, it is once, few, many or the class of an expanded clone; other rows omit it.

17	.	TRBV10-3	.	TRBJ1-3	TGTGCCATCCTTAGGCCAAAACCCGGGTCCTCTGGAAACACCATATATTTT	CAILRPKPGSSGNTIYF
14	.	TRBV7-6	.	TRBJ1-3	TGTGCCAGCAGCTTAGGGGAATCCGGAAACACCATATATTTT	CASSLGESGNTIYF
12	few	TRBV12-3/TRBV12-4	.	TRBJ2-2	TGTGCCAGCAGTTTAGCTGCGCGGGAGCTGTTTTTT	CASSLAARELFF
16	many	TRBV14	.	TRBJ2-3	TGTGCCAGCAGCCAGGGCCAGCGTGGGAGTTGGAATACGCAGTATTTT	CASSQGQRGSWNTQYF
14	.	TRBV10-3	TRBD2	TRBJ2-1	TGTGCCATCAGTGAACTAGCGGCCTACAATGAGCAGTTCTTC	CAISELAAYNEQFF
17	.	TRBV5-1	.	TRBJ1-1	TGCGCCAGCAGCTTGGGGGAACCGGGGCAGCTGAACACTGAAGCTTTCTTT	CASSLGEPGQLNTEAFF
15	.	TRBV7-9	TRBD2	TRBJ2-1	TGTGCCAGCAGCCGACTAGCGGGGGGATTCAATGAGCAGTTCTTC	CASSRLAGGFNEQFF
13	.	TRBV6-1	.	TRBJ1-1	TGTGCCAGCAAGGAAGGCTACGGGACTGAAGCTTTCTTT	CASKEGYGTEAFF
13	many	TRBV12-3/TRBV12-4	.	TRBJ1-1	TGTGCCAGCAGGGGGGGGTTGAACACTGAAGCTTTCTTT	CASRGGLNTEAFF
14	few	TRBV4-1	.	TRBJ1-5	TGCGCCAGCAGCCAAGTTTTCGGGGATTCGCCCCAGCATTTT	CASSQVFGDSPQHF
13	many	TRBV12-5	.	TRBJ2-2	TGTGCTAGTGGTTTGGAGGGCTTCGGGGAGCTGTTTTTT	CASGLEGFGELFF
16	.	TRBV6-6	TRBD2	TRBJ2-7	TGTGCCAGCAGTACTAGCGGGGGCCCACCTTCCTACGAGCAGTACTTC	CASSTSGGPPSYEQYF
14	.	TRBV11-1	.	TRBJ2-5	TGTGCCAGCAGCTTAAGTAGAAGTCAGGAGACCCAGTACTTC	CASSLSRSQETQYF
16	many	TRBV5-6	.	TRBJ2-1	TGTGCCAGCAGGTTTCGCGGGGGCCGAACCTACAATGAGCAGTTCTTC	CASRFRGGRTYNEQFF
13	few	TRBV27	.	TRBJ1-4	TGTGCCAGCAGGCGGGGGCACGAGGAAAAACTGTTTTTT	CASRRGHEEKLFF
13	.	TRBV28	.	TRBJ2-7	TGTGCCAGTATCGGGGGGCAAACCTACGAGCAGTACTTC	CASIGGQTYEQYF
14	.	TRBV7-9	TRBD1	TRBJ1-6	TGTGCCAGCAGCCCGGACAGGTCCCATTCACCCCTCCACTTT	CASSPDRSHSPLHF
14	.	TRBV7-9	.	TRBJ1-1	TGTGCCAGCAGCTTAAAACAGCTGAACACTGAAGCTTTCTTT	CASSLKQLNTEAFF
13	.	TRBV5-6	.	TRBJ1-1	TGTGCCAGCAGCCCGGGGACGGCGGTGGGAGCTTTCTTT	CASSPGTAVGAFF
15	few	TRBV4-1	TRBD1	TRBJ2-7	TGCGCCAGCAGCCAAGTAACAGGGGCGTCCTACGAGCAGTACTTC	CASSQVTGASYEQYF
15	.	TRBV6-1	.	TRBJ2-5	TGTGCCAGCAGAACGTCCCACAGTGAAGGGGAGACCCAGTACTTC	CASRTSHSEGETQYF
16	few	TRBV9	TRBD2	TRBJ2-1	TGTGCCAGCAGCGTAGAAGGCGGGGGGGCCTTAAATGAGCAGTTCTTC	CASSVEGGGALNEQFF
12	once	TRBV6-2/TRBV6-3	.	TRBJ1-2	TGTGCCAGCAGTTACTCGACACTCGGCTACACCTTC	CASSYSTLGYTF
17	few	TRBV4-1	.	TRBJ1-1	TGCGCCAGCAGCCCACGGACCAGTTGGGTGATGAACACTGAAGCTTTCTTT	CASSPRTSWVMNTEAFF
10	.	TRBV10-2	TRBD1	TRBJ1-1	TGCGCCAGCTCTGACAGGGTTGCTTTCTTT	CASSDRVAFF
11	.	TRBV6-5	.	TRBJ1-2	TGTGCCAGCAAATGGGCTTATGGCTACACCTTC	CASKWAYGYTF
14	few	TRBV7-9	.	TRBJ1-2	TGTGCCAGCAGCTCCACCGGAGCCTCCTATGGCTACACCTTC	CASSSTGASYGYTF
13	few	TRBV2	.	TRBJ2-3	TGTGCCAGCAGTGAACTAGGCGCAGATACGCAGTATTTT	CASSELGADTQYF
16	few	TRBV4-1	TRBD1	TRBJ1-2	TGCGCCAGCAGCCAAGTTGGGGGACAGGGCCCAGGTGGCTACACCTTC	CASSQVGGQGPGGYTF
15	.	TRBV27	.	TRBJ2-1	TGTGCCAGCAGTTCTGTCATAGTTTCCTACAATGAGCAGTTCTTC	CASSSVIVSYNEQFF
14	many	TRBV20-1	.	TRBJ2-1	TGCAGTGCTAGTACGGGGGGCCCCGACAATGAGCAGTTCTTC	CSASTGGPDNEQFF
20	.	TRBV4-2	TRBD1	TRBJ1-6	TGTGCCAGCAGCCAACCCTTGGACAGGGGCTATCGCTCCTATAATTCACCCCTCCACTTT	CASSQPLDRGYRSYNSPLHF
11	many	TRBV12-3/TRBV12-4	.	TRBJ2-1	TGTGCCAGCAGTTTTTCCTATGAGCAGTTCTTC	CASSFSYEQFF
14	.	TRBV6-5	.	TRBJ2-1	TGTGCCAGCAGTTACGGGGCGGACTGGGATGAGCAGTTCTTC	CASSYGADWDEQFF
15	.	TRBV19	.	TRBJ2-1	TGTGCCAGTAGTCCCTATATGGGTCCTGGCAATGAGCAGTTCTTC	CASSPYMGPGNEQFF
16	few	TRBV28	TRBD2	TRBJ2-5	TGTGCCAGCAGTGACTCTAGACTAGCGGAGCAAGAGACCCAGTACTTC	CASSDSRLAEQETQYF
16	.	TRBV6-2/TRBV6-3	.	TRBJ2-6	TGTGCCAGCAGTTACTCCGAGATAACTGGGGCCAACGTCCTGACTTTC	CASSYSEITGANVLTF
14	few	TRBV14	.	TRBJ1-2	TGTGCCAGCAGCCATGGATGGGATCCCTATGGCTACACCTTC	CASSHGWDPYGYTF
16	few	TRBV27	TRBD1	TRBJ1-1	TGTGCCAGCAGTTTAACGACAGGGGGTGAGTGGATTGAAGCTTTCTTT	CASSLTTGGEWIEAFF
13	.	TRBV6-1	TRBD1	TRBJ2-7	TGTGCCAGCAGTGGAGGACAGGGGTGGGAGCAGTACTTC	CASSGGQGWEQYF
13	.	TRBV12-3/TRBV12-4	.	TRBJ2-1	TGTGCCAGCGGGTTTGGGGTGTACAATGAGCAGTTCTTC	CASGFGVYNEQFF
14	many	TRBV7-2	TRBD2	TRBJ2-1	TGTGCCAGCAGCTCGGGGGGGCCAGGCGATGAGCAGTTCTTC	CASSSGGPGDEQFF
13	.	TRBV6-4	.	TRBJ2-1	TGTGCCAGCAGACCAGGAACTTACAATGAGCAGTTCTTC	CASRPGTYNEQFF
15	many	TRBV6-1	.	TRBJ2-3	TGTGCCAGCAGTTTCGGGACAAGTCAAGCAGATACGCAGTATTTT	CASSFGTSQADTQYF
13	.	TRBV20-1	.	TRBJ1-2	TGCAGTGCCCCGGGACCGAAAAACTATGGCTACACCTTC	CSAPGPKNYGYTF
15	few	TRBV7-6	TRBD1	TRBJ2-7	TGTGCCAGCACCCCTGAGGCACAGGGGTTTTACGAGCAGTACTTC	CASTPEAQGFYEQYF
14	.	TRBV10-3	TRBD1	TRBJ2-7	TGTGCCATCAGTGAGGGACAGGGATACTACGAGCAGTACTTC	CAISEGQGYYEQYF
14	many	TRBV7-2	.	TRBJ2-1	TGTGCCAGCAGCTTAGAGGAGTATCACAATGAGCAGTTCTTC	CASSLEEYHNEQFF
15	.	TRBV5-4	.	TRBJ2-1	TGTGCCAGCAGCTGGGGGCAGGGCAAGGGCAATGAGCAGTTCTTC	CASSWGQGKGNEQFF
15	.	TRBV6-5	.	TRBJ2-1	TGTGCCAGCAGTCCGGACGGGAACTCCTACAATGAGCAGTTCTTC	CASSPDGNSYNEQFF
15	.	TRBV4-2	TRBD2	TRBJ2-7	TGTGCCAGCAGCCACCTGCGGGGGGCCCACTACGAGCAGTACTTC	CASSHLRGAHYEQYF
11	few	TRBV27	TRBD1	TRBJ1-2	TGTGCCACCATTGACAGGGTTGGCTACACCTTC	CATIDRVGYTF
14	few	TRBV7-6	.	TRBJ1-5	TGTGCCAGCAGCTTATCGTCCTGGGATCAGCCCCAGCATTTT	CASSLSSWDQPQHF
14	.	TRBV5-4	TRBD1	TRBJ1-1	TGTGCCAGCAGCCCGGACAGGGGTGCCGTTGAAGCTTTCTTT	CASSPDRGAVEAFF
12	.	TRBV27	.	TRBJ2-1	TGTGCCAGCAGTCCGGGGGCGCATGAGCAGTTCTTC	CASSPGAHEQFF
13	.	TRBV6-6	.	TRBJ1-1	TGTGCCAGCCTAAGGGGGGCATTGTCTGAAGCTTTCTTT	CASLRGALSEAFF